The 5 T cell receptor beta chains reported below all come from one sample, sequenced in a study of CD8 T cells in ankylosing spondylitis. Using its own MiXCR run on the 5' RACE reads, TCRdb lists one record per CDR3 protein. This table holds 250,000 to 350,000 distinct CDR3 sequences, 20% to 25% found once. Sequencing was done on a sample of blood, either unsorted or a sorted T cell fraction (not recorded which). All receptors derive from a female donor with ankylosing spondylitis or in good health (not recorded which).

This clonotype was observed a few times. The V gene is TRBV29-1, the J gene TRBJ2-5; weak D call: TRBD1 (6 bases). The CDR3 length is 13 residues. Trimming pared 0 bases from V and 7 bases from J, leaving 12 bases between. Looked up from germline, CDR1 is SQVTM and CDR2 is ANQGSEA. The CDR3 sequence is CSVEDRGKVTQYF. The CDR3 DNA follows: TGCAGCGTTGAAGATAGGGGGAAGGTGACCCAGTACTTC.

This clonotype was found many times. The V call is TRBV29-1, the J call TRBJ2-2, with 8 bases aligning to TRBD1. Germline CDR1 SQVTM, CDR2 ANQGSEA. Losses at the gene ends were 7 bases for V and 6 bases for J; bases not matched to a gene: 7. CDR3 length: 13 amino acids. CDR3 region: CSASRGQSGELFF. CDR3 bases: TGCAGCGCGAGCAGGGGGCAGTCCGGGGAGCTGTTTTTT.

This clonotype was counted only a few times. This rearrangement joins TRBV5-5 to TRBJ2-7; 12 bases fit TRBD2. The germline V gene has CDR1 SGHKS and CDR2 YYEKEE (reference sequence). CDR3 size: 15 residues. V shed 4 bases and J 2 bases; nucleotides not matched to a gene: 4. The DNA of the CDR3 is TGTGCCAGCAGCGCCCTAGCGGGAGGGCCCTACGAGCAGTACTTC. Its translation is CASSALAGGPYEQYF.

The chain is built from TRBV19 and TRBJ2-3; TRBD2 aligns across 8 bases. CDR3 length equals 15 residues. Looked up from germline, CDR1 is LNHDA and CDR2 is SQIVND (reference sequence). J gave up 4 bases and V 4 bases, and 7 bases lay outside the gene matches. CDR3 DNA: TGTGCCAGTAGTAACAGCGGGAGTTTTGCAGATACGCAGTATTTT. The encoded protein is CASSNSGSFADTQYF. Using reference TRBV19 and TRBJ2-3 for the parts outside the CDR3, the full variable domain is DGGITQSPKYLFRKEGQNVTLSCEQNLNHDAMYWYRQDPGQGLRLIYYSQIVNDFQKGDIAEGYSVSREKKESFPLTVTSAQKNPTAFYLCASSNSGSFADTQYFGPGTRLTVL.

This clonotype was found many times. The rearrangement links TRBV6-5 to TRBJ2-5; D not resolved. V was clipped by 0 bases and J by 4 bases, with 18 bases between them. Germline V gene data show CDR1 as MNHEY and CDR2 as SVGAGI. The CDR3 sequence is 17 residues long. CDR3 loop: CASSYSYRQDRGETQYF. Written as DNA, the CDR3 is TGTGCCAGCAGTTACTCGTATCGGCAGGATAGAGGAGAGACCCAGTACTTC.